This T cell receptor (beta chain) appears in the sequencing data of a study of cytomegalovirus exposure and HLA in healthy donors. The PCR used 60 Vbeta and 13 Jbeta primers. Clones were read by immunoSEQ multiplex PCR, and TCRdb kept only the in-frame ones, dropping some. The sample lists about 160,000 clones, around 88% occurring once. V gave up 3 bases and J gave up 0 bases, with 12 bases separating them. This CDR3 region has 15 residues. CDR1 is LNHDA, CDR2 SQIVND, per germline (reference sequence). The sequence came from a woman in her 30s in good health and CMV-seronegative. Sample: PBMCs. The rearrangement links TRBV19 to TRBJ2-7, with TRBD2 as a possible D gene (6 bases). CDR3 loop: CASSIRGEVSYEQYF. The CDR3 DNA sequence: TGTGCCAGTAGTATCCGTGGGGAGGTCTCCTACGAGCAGTACTTC.